The present entry profiles one TCR beta chain with its context. The data stem from a study of CD8 T cells in Susac syndrome. The TEMRA cells underwent FACS enrichment, while the CD8+ and CD4+ T cells underwent negative isolation. The CDR3 contains 13 residues. V shed 5 bases and J shed 9 bases, with 11 bases lying between them. Random hexamers served to reverse transcribe roughly 0.5 to 1 ug RNA. Multiplex PCR with immunoSEQ amplified the TCR beta CDR3 across 54 Vbeta and 13 Jbeta. TCRdb ran MiXCR on the immunoSEQ multiplex PCR reads and lists one entry per CDR3 protein. Of around 160,000 distinct CDR3 sequences listed, around 93% were seen once; the top ten hold more than 0.11%.

The origin of this receptor is a human donor in good health. Sequenced input: CD4+ T cells from PBMCs. The rearrangement uses TRBV12-3 or TRBV12-4 and TRBJ1-6; no firm D call. CDR3 in DNA: TGTGCCAGCAGTCTTTCCCTCGGTTCACCCCTCCACTTT. Protein product: CASSLSLGSPLHF.